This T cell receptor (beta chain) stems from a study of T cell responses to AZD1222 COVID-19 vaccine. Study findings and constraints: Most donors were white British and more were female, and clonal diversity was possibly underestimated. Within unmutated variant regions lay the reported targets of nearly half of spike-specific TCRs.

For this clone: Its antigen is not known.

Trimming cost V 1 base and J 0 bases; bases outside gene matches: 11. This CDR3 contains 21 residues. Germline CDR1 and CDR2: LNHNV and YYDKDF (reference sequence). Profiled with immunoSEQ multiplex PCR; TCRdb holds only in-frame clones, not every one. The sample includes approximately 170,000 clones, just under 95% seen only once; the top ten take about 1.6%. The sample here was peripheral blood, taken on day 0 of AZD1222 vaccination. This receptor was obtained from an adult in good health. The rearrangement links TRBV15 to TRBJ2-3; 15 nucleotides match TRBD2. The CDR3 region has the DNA TGTGCCACCAGCAGAGTTGACCTGGGACTAGCGGGAGGTAGAAGCACAGATACGCAGTATTTT. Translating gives CATSRVDLGLAGGRSTDTQYF.